This T cell receptor (beta chain) originates from a study of CD8 T cells in Susac syndrome. Reverse transcription used about 0.45 to 1 ug RNA and random hexamers. Multiplex immunoSEQ PCR targeted 54 Vbeta and 13 Jbeta TCR beta segments. MiXCR, run by TCRdb on the immunoSEQ multiplex PCR reads, gives a single entry per CDR3 protein. Of tens of thousands of distinct CDR3 sequences listed, 80% to 95% are singletons. J was trimmed by 5 bases and V by 3 bases; bases with no gene match: 8. This CDR3 contains 16 residues. Per germline, CDR1 MDHEN and CDR2 SYDVKM. The chain uses TRBV28 and TRBJ2-3; 10 nucleotides match TRBD2. Sequencing input: CD8+ T cells from PBMCs. The receptor comes from a human donor in good health. DNA of the CDR3: TGTGCCAGCAGTTTTCTAGCGGGAGTCATAGGAGATACGCAGTATTTT. Translated: CASSFLAGVIGDTQYF.